Following are 16 T cell receptor beta chains from one sample sequenced in a study of CD8 T cells in ankylosing spondylitis. Study findings and constraints: Among TCR beta sequences, a motif of 7 to 9 highly homologous variants appeared characteristic of ankylosing spondylitis blood.

These receptors have no known antigen. TCRdb ran MiXCR on the 5' RACE reads and lists one entry per CDR3 protein. The sample yields about 450,000 distinct CDR3 sequences, more than 25% seen once. Material for sequencing was blood, either unsorted or a sorted T cell fraction (not recorded which). These receptors all come from a male donor with ankylosing spondylitis.

The chain couples TRBV7-9 to TRBJ2-5; D gene unclear. The CDR3 extends over 13 amino acids. CDR1 SEHNR and CDR2 FQNEAQ come from the germline V gene (reference sequence). V lost 5 bases and J 5 bases, leaving 12 bases between the germline ends. The CDR3 loop is CASSNATVETQYF. DNA of the CDR3: TGTGCCAGCAGCAACGCGACGGTTGAGACCCAGTACTTC.

This clonotype appeared a few times. The chain has TRBV7-2 and TRBJ1-5, with D possibly being TRBD1 (5 bases). The CDR3 is 15 residues long. Trimming pared 5 bases from V and 2 bases from J, leaving 13 bases between. Germline loops: CDR1 SGHTA, CDR2 FQGNSA. The CDR3, as DNA: TGTGCCAGCAGCCCCGGGGGGGAAGGCAATCAGCCCCAGCATTTT. The encoded protein is CASSPGGEGNQPQHF.

The chain combines TRBV6-2 or TRBV6-3 with TRBJ2-1; 7 bases are a match to TRBD1. Trimming at V came to 6 bases and at J to 4 bases, leaving 9 bases not matched to a gene. Germline V gene sequence: CDR1 MNHEY, CDR2 SVGEGT. CDR3 length equals 15 residues. For the CDR3, the DNA is TGTGCCAGCAGCACTGGACAGGCGCTGTACAATGAGCAGTTCTTC. Amino acid sequence: CASSTGQALYNEQFF.

V gene TRBV12-3 or TRBV12-4 combines with J gene TRBJ1-1, with 7 positions matching TRBD1. With V trimmed by 6 bases and J by 2 bases, 9 bases remained unmatched. CDR3 size: 15 residues. CDR3 coding DNA: TGTGCCAGCAGCCCACCCCGGACAGGTAACACTGAAGCTTTCTTT. Its translation: CASSPPRTGNTEAFF.

The V and J genes are TRBV12-3 or TRBV12-4 and TRBJ1-2, with D perhaps matching TRBD1 (5 bases). The CDR3 loop spans 14 amino acids. V lost 3 bases and J lost 7, with 15 bases in between. CDR3 sequence: CASSFGSQRGGYTF. CDR3 coding DNA: TGTGCCAGCAGTTTTGGCAGCCAAAGGGGTGGCTACACCTTC.

The gene calls are TRBV24-1 and TRBJ1-5; 10 bases match TRBD1. CDR1 is KGHDR, CDR2 SFDVKD, per germline. The CDR3 is 16 residues long. J gave up 5 bases and V 3 bases, and 6 bases lay outside the gene matches. CDR3 in amino acids: CATSDTRGTGDQPQHF. The CDR3 DNA follows: TGTGCCACCAGTGATACTCGAGGGACAGGGGATCAGCCCCAGCATTTT.

The CDR3 coding sequence is TGTGCCAGCAGCTTTGCGTCAGGGGGCACTGAAGCTTTCTTT. Its protein is CASSFASGGTEAFF. The chain has TRBV7-9 and TRBJ1-1; 7 positions match TRBD1. The CDR3 is 14 amino acids. The junction had 5 bases not matched to a gene; V was cut back by 3 bases and J by 4 bases. Germline V CDR1 and CDR2: SEHNR, FQNEAQ (reference sequence).

This clonotype was observed a handful of times. The J gene is TRBJ2-3, the V gene TRBV3-1; D is undetermined. The germline V gene encodes CDR1 LGHDT and CDR2 YNNKEL (reference sequence). The CDR3 contains 16 residues. V was clipped by 1 base and J by 2 bases, with 13 bases between them. The CDR3 loop reads CASSQGSDMFTDTQYF. The CDR3 nucleotides are TGTGCCAGCAGCCAAGGGTCAGATATGTTCACAGATACGCAGTATTTT.

This clonotype was counted only a few times. The DNA of the CDR3 is TGTGCCACCAGTGATTTCTCGGCTAGCGGGAGTCGGGTAAATGAGCAGTTCTTC. Its translation is CATSDFSASGSRVNEQFF. V usage is TRBV24-1 and J usage is TRBJ2-1, with 10 bases fitting TRBD2. The ends lost 1 base at V and 7 bases at J; junction bases unmatched: 12. Germline V gene sequence: CDR1 KGHDR, CDR2 SFDVKD. CDR3 length: 18 residues.

The table lists this clonotype with a few counts. This rearrangement joins TRBV10-2 to TRBJ1-2; 7 nucleotides match TRBD1. The V and J ends lost 3 bases and 3 bases, in that order; junction bases with no gene match: 4. The CDR3 runs to 14 residues. CDR1 WSHSY and CDR2 SAAADI come from the germline V gene. CDR3 residues: CASSDSQGHYGYTF. CDR3 sequence (DNA): TGCGCCAGCAGTGACTCACAGGGGCACTATGGCTACACCTTC.

This clonotype was seen a handful of times. The chain combines TRBV5-4 with TRBJ2-1, with D tentatively TRBD2 (5 bases). Trimming took off 3 bases at V and 5 bases at J, with 15 bases between the two ends. The CDR3 totals 15 residues. The V gene's germline CDR1 is SGHNT and CDR2 YYREEE (reference sequence). The chain's CDR3 is CASSSGYGGHNEQFF. The CDR3 DNA follows: TGTGCCAGCAGCTCCGGGTATGGCGGGCACAATGAGCAGTTCTTC.

V gene TRBV7-9 combines with J gene TRBJ2-1, with 9 nucleotides matching TRBD2. The CDR3 length is 16 residues. Germline-derived CDR1 and CDR2 are SEHNR and FQNEAQ (reference sequence). Losses at the gene ends were 2 bases for V and 4 bases for J; bases not matched to a gene: 6. The CDR3 reads CASSLRLAGPYNEQFF. CDR3 nucleotides: TGTGCCAGCAGCTTACGGCTAGCGGGACCTTACAATGAGCAGTTCTTC.

In this sample, this clonotype turned up a few times. This chain joins TRBV12-3 or TRBV12-4 and TRBJ2-7; the match to TRBD1 covers 9 bases. The CDR3 length is 12 residues. Trimming at V came to 6 bases and at J to 5 bases, leaving 2 bases not matched to a gene. The chain's CDR3 is CASRTGGDEQYF. In DNA form, the CDR3 reads TGTGCCAGCAGAACAGGGGGCGACGAGCAGTACTTC.

This clonotype was detected a few times. The rearrangement uses TRBV20-1 and TRBJ2-3; D is uncertain. The CDR3 sequence is 15 residues long. Germline loops: CDR1 DFQATT, CDR2 SNEGSKA (reference sequence). V dropped 0 bases and J dropped 1 base, with 11 bases sitting between them. DNA of the CDR3: TGCAGTGCTAGAGATCCGGGTGTGGGCACAGATACGCAGTATTTT. Amino acids: CSARDPGVGTDTQYF.

The rearrangement links TRBV2 to TRBJ1-4; D remains unclear. Between the trimmed V and J ends, which lost 3 bases and 8 bases, there was a span of 10 bases. The germline CDR1 and CDR2 sequences are SNHLY and FYNNEI. The CDR3 is 13 residues long. The DNA for the CDR3 is TGTGCCAGCAGTGACGGGGTTAACGAAAAACTGTTTTTT. The encoded protein is CASSDGVNEKLFF. Looking up the rest from reference TRBV2 and TRBJ1-4 gives the full variable domain: EPEVTQTPSHQVTQMGQEVILRCVPISNHLYFYWYRQILGQKVEFLVSFYNNEISEKSEIFDDQFSVERPDGSNFTLKIRSTKLEDSAMYFCASSDGVNEKLFFGSGTQLSVL.

This clonotype was detected many times. The CDR3 loop reads CSVNTDHTDTQYF. The CDR3 coding sequence is TGCAGCGTCAACACGGACCACACAGATACGCAGTATTTT. The genes are TRBV29-1 and TRBJ2-3; no reliable D call. Trimming took 6 bases from V and 2 from J, leaving 12 bases between them. The CDR3 extends over 13 amino acids. The germline V gene encodes CDR1 SQVTM and CDR2 ANQGSEA.